The subject of this entry is one T cell receptor (beta chain). No antigen is known for it. The record originates from a study of T cells after posttransplantation cyclophosphamide. General observations from the study: After PTCy, TRB diversity resembled that of CNI/methotrexate controls. Donor CD8+ memory clones often dominated recipient blood repertoires at later times.

Treatment was busulfan-fludarabine conditioning, a marrow graft, and cyclophosphamide on days +3 and +4. The V gene lost 8 bases and the J gene lost 4 bases, with 10 bases spanning the gap. The CDR3 consists of 12 residues. CDR1 and CDR2 from the germline V gene are SGHVS and FNYEAQ. The method was immunoSEQ multiplex PCR; TCRdb's version includes in-frame clones alone and lacks a portion of them. The sample consists of approximately 20,000 clones, approximately 86% of them appearing once. This sequence was found in a female patient between 35 and 55 years old who received an allogeneic stem cell transplant from a related donor, was CMV-positive, and had no GVHD. Some T cells may be supplied by the graft donor. The starting material was PBMCs, obtained after allogeneic stem cell transplant with posttransplant cyclophosphamide. This chain joins TRBV7-6 and TRBJ2-3; maybe TRBD1 (6 bases). CDR3 region: CASAKGADTQYF. Written as DNA, the CDR3 is TGTGCCAGCGCAAAGGGGGCAGATACGCAGTATTTT.